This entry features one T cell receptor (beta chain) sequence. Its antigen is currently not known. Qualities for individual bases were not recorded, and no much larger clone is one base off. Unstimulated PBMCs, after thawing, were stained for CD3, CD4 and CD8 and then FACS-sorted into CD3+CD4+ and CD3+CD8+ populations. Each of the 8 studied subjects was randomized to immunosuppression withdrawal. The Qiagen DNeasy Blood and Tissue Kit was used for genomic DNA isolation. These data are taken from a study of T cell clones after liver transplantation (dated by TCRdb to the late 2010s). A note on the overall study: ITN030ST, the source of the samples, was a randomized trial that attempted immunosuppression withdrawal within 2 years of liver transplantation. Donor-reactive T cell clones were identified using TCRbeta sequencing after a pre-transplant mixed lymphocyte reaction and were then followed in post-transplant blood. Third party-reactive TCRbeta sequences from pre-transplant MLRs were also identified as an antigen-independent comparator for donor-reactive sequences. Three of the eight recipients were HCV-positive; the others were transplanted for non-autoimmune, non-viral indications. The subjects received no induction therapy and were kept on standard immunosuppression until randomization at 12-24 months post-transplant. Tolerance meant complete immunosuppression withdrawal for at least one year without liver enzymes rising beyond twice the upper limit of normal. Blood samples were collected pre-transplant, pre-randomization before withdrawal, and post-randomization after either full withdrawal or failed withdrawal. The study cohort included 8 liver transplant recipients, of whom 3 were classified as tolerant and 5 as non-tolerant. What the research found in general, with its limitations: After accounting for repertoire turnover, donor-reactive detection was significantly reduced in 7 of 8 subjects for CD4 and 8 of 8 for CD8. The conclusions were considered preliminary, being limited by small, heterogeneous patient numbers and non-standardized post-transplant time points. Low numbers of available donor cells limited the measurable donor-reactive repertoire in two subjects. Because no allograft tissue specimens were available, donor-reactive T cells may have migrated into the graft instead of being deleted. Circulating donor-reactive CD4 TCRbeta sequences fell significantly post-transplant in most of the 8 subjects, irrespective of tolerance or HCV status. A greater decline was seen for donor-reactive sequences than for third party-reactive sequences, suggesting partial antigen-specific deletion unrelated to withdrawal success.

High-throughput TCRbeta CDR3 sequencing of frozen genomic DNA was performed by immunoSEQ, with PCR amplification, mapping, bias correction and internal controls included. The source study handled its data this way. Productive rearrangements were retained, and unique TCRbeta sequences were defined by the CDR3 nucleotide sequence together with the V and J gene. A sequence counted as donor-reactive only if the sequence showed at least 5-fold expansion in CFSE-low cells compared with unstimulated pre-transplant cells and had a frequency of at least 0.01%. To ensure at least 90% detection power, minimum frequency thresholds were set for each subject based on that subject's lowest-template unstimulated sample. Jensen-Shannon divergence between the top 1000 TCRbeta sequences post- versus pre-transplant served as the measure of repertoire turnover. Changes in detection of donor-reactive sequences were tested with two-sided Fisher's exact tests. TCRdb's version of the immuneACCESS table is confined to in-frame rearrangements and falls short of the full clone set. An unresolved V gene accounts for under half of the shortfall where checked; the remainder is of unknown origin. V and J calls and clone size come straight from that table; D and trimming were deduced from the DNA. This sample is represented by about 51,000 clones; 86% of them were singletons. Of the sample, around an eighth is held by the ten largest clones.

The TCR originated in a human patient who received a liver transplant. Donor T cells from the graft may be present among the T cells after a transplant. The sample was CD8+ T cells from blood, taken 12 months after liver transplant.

For the CDR3, the sequence is CASSHLPGPYNEQFF. The bases read TGTGCCAGCAGCCACTTACCGGGACCATACAATGAGCAGTTCTTC. The sequence is built from TRBV4-2 and TRBJ2-1; the D call is tentative, TRBD1 or TRBD2, as each matches 5 bases. Counted from cysteine to phenylalanine, this CDR3 has 15 amino acids. Kept here is only the CDR3 DNA, which spans 45 bases and is read in frame from base 1. The germline ends are 13 bases apart after V is trimmed by 3 bases and J by 4 bases. Based on the germline V gene, the CDR1 and CDR2 sequences are LGHNA and YNFKEQ.